This T cell receptor (beta chain) is from a study of identifying expanded T cells in peripheral blood (dated by TCRdb to between 2018 and 2020). About the full investigation: Technical replicates were generated by sequencing separate aliquots of the same genomic DNA pool, with four replicates compared pairwise.

The immunoSEQ Assay, which relies on bias-controlled multiplex PCR amplification of genomic DNA, was used to profile TCRbeta CDR3 regions. The authors' analysis ran thus. To quantify the absolute abundance of each unique TCRbeta CDR3 region, the sequences were collapsed and filtered. Differential abundance was tested with a binomial (Fisher-equivalent) model and with a beta-binomial model adding time-dependent variance fitted from healthy donors. Clones with fewer than 5 combined templates were excluded, and clones with Benjamini-Hochberg FDR below 0.01 were called differentially abundant. In the beta-binomial model, variance was expressed as a function of the total template count across the two samples, in the form v = (b*log(k)+a)^2. TCRdb took this table from immuneACCESS and kept in-frame rearrangements with V and J called. Such tables lack part of the clones; where checked against another copy, unresolved V genes explain under half of the gap, and the rest is unexplained. Clonal size and the V and J genes are those of that table, whereas D and trimming came from the DNA. The sample table shows around 100,000 clones, and 75% to 90% are seen once. Around 17% of the sample goes to the ten largest clones.

To note about this clone: It has no known antigen specificity. The input lacks base qualities; no much larger clone sits a single base away. The same CDR3 arises from other DNA sequences in this sample as well.

Clipping removes 0 bases from V and 7 bases from J, with 3 as the unmatched junction base count. Based on the germline V gene, the CDR1 and CDR2 sequences are SGHRS and YFSETQ. Its CDR3 holds 13 amino acids, cysteine through phenylalanine. Of all the DNA, just the CDR3 is kept, 39 bases in frame from base 1. No immune events, such as infections, were documented for the healthy donors during the collection period. Healthy-donor blood repertoires served as a training cohort to calibrate time-dependent variance in a beta-binomial model of T-cell clone differential abundance. The training cohort was composed of roughly 10 healthy donors, 3 female and 7 male. The donors were between roughly 29 and 65 years old, with an average age of approximately 47 years. Whole blood, obtained from a commercial supplier, was collected from each healthy donor at three time points spaced approximately two weeks apart. Genomic DNA was extracted from unsorted whole blood for immunosequencing.

What the study reported, not specific to this receptor: About 1.1 differentially abundant clones were flagged by the binomial model between technical replicates, whereas about 16 and 20 were flagged over roughly two weeks and four weeks, respectively. It was expected by the authors that biological variance in healthy repertoires might increase further over much longer intervals, such as months to years. The beta-binomial model significantly reduced the number of clones called differentially abundant and the false-positive rate across all healthy-donor time intervals. Across all healthy donors, variance in clone template counts between roughly 2-week samples was found to increase significantly with total template count.

Sample: blood. The receptor was derived from a person aged 18 to 70 in good health. Here the chain combines TRBV5-1 and TRBJ2-7; 8 junctional bases match TRBD1. The CDR3 loop reads CASSLETGEEQYF. The DNA is as follows: TGCGCCAGCAGCTTGGAGACAGGGGAAGAGCAGTACTTC.